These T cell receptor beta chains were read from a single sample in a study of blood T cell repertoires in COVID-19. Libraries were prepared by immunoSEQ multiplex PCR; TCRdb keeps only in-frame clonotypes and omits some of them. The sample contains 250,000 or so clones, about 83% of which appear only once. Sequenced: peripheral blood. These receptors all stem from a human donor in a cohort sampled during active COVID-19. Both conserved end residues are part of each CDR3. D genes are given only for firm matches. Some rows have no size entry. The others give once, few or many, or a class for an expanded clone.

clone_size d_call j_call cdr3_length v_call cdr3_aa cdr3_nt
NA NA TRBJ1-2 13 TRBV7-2 CASSPPEYYGYTF TGTGCCAGCAGCCCCCCAGAATACTATGGCTACACCTTC
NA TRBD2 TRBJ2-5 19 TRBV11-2 CASSLEGSGGRAVMETQYF TGTGCCAGCAGCTTAGAGGGGTCCGGCGGGAGGGCGGTAATGGAGACCCAGTACTTC
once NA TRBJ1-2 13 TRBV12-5 CASGLVGGYGYTF TGTGCTAGTGGTTTGGTAGGGGGCTATGGCTACACCTTC
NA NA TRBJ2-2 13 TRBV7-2 CASSEHLTGELFF TGTGCCAGCAGCGAACACCTCACCGGGGAGCTGTTTTTT
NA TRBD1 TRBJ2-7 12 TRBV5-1 CASSGGQNEQYF TGCGCCAGCAGCGGGGGACAGAACGAGCAGTACTTC
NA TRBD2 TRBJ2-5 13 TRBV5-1 CASSLSGGETQYF TGCGCCAGCAGCTTGTCGGGAGGGGAGACCCAGTACTTC
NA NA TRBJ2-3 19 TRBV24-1 CATSGRDRDGSGSQDTQYF TGTGCCACCAGTGGCCGGGACAGGGACGGCAGCGGGAGTCAAGATACGCAGTATTTT
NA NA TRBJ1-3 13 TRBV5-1 CASSPDRGNTIYF TGCGCCAGCAGCCCCGACAGGGGAAACACCATATATTTT
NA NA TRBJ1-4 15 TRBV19 CASSMRQDSNEKLFF TGTGCCAGTAGTATGAGACAGGACTCTAATGAAAAACTGTTTTTT
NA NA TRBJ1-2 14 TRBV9 CASSAQGQGYGYTF TGTGCCAGCAGCGCTCAGGGGCAGGGCTATGGCTACACCTTC
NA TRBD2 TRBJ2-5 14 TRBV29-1 CSGGGGTGQETQYF TGCAGCGGTGGCGGGGGGACGGGACAAGAGACCCAGTACTTC
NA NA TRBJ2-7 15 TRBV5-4 CASSPGPGAGVEQYF TGTGCCAGCAGCCCAGGACCGGGAGCTGGGGTCGAGCAGTACTTC
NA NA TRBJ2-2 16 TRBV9 CASSVGVSGSTGELFF TGTGCCAGCAGCGTAGGTGTGTCAGGTTCCACCGGGGAGCTGTTTTTT
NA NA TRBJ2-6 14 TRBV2 CASSGAPYSSVLTF TGTGCCAGCAGTGGGGCACCGTACTCCAGCGTCCTGACTTTC
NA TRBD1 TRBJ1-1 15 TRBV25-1 CASSAQGASLTEAFF TGTGCCAGCAGCGCACAGGGGGCTTCTCTCACTGAAGCTTTCTTT
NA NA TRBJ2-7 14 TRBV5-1 CASSLAADYYEQYF TGCGCCAGCAGCTTGGCGGCTGACTACTACGAGCAGTACTTC
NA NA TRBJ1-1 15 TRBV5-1 CASSLGQGMGTEAFF TGCGCCAGCAGCTTGGGGCAGGGGATGGGCACTGAAGCTTTCTTT
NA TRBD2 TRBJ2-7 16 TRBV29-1 CSVGELGLAGTYEQYF TGCAGCGTAGGCGAACTGGGACTAGCGGGGACCTACGAGCAGTACTTC
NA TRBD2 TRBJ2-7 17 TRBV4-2 CASSPGLAGVGSYEQYF TGTGCCAGCAGCCCGGGACTAGCGGGGGTGGGCTCCTACGAGCAGTACTTC
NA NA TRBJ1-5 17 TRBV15 CATSRDTGDLRHQPQHF TGTGCCACCAGCAGAGATACGGGGGATTTAAGACATCAGCCCCAGCATTTT
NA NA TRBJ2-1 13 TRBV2 CASTSYSYNEQFF TGTGCCAGCACGTCCTACTCCTACAATGAGCAGTTCTTC
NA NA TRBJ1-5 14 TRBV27 CASSGGYSNQPQHF TGTGCCAGCAGTGGGGGGTATAGCAATCAGCCCCAGCATTTT
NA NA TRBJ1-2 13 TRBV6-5 CASSYSGYYGYTF TGTGCCAGCAGTTATAGCGGATACTATGGCTACACCTTC
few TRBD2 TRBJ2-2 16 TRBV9 CASSVATSGATGELFF TGTGCCAGCAGCGTAGCTACGAGCGGGGCTACCGGGGAGCTGTTTTTT
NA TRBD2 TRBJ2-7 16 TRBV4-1 CASSRTSGGASYEQYF TGCGCCAGCAGCCGTACTAGCGGGGGGGCATCCTACGAGCAGTACTTC
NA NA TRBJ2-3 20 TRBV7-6 CASSLGAGRALGASTDTQYF TGTGCCAGCAGCTTAGGTGCGGGGCGGGCCCTTGGGGCTAGCACAGATACGCAGTATTTT
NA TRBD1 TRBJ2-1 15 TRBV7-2 CASSFPGQGKNEQFF TGTGCCAGCAGCTTCCCGGGACAGGGGAAAAATGAGCAGTTCTTC
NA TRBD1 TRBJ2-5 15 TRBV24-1 CATSDPQGAGETQYF TGTGCCACCAGTGATCCACAGGGGGCCGGGGAGACCCAGTACTTC
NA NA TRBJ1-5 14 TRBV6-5 CASSRGMGNQPQHF TGTGCCAGCAGTCGGGGAATGGGCAATCAGCCCCAGCATTTT
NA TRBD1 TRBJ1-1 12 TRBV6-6 CASSHRGAEAFF TGTGCCAGCAGCCACAGGGGGGCTGAAGCTTTCTTT
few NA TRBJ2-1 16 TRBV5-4 CASSMGPGSSYNEQFF TGTGCCAGCAGCATGGGTCCCGGGAGCTCCTACAATGAGCAGTTCTTC
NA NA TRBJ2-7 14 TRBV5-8 CASRKPGLSYEQYF TGTGCCAGCAGGAAACCGGGTCTGTCCTACGAGCAGTACTTC
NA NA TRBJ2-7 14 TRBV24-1 CATSDHSGGNEQYF TGTGCCACCAGCGACCATTCCGGGGGTAACGAGCAGTACTTC
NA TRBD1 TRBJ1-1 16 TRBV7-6 CASSSQAGRGDTEAFF TGTGCCAGCAGCTCCCAGGCTGGCAGGGGGGACACTGAAGCTTTCTTT
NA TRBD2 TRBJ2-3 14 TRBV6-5 CASSRTSLTDTQYF TGTGCCAGCAGCCGGACTAGTCTCACAGATACGCAGTATTTT
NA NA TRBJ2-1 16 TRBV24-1 CATSDAGKSSYNEQFF TGTGCCACCAGTGATGCGGGTAAGAGCTCCTACAATGAGCAGTTCTTC
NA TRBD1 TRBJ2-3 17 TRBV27 CASSLRSTGLSTDTQYF TGTGCCAGCAGTTTACGGTCGACAGGGCTCAGCACAGATACGCAGTATTTT
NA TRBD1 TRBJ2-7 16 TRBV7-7 CASSLNRDSPSYEQYF TGTGCTAGCAGCTTAAATAGGGACAGTCCCTCCTACGAGCAGTACTTC
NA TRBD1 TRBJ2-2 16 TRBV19 CASSLTGQGYTGELFF TGTGCCAGTAGCCTAACGGGACAGGGGTACACCGGGGAGCTGTTTTTT
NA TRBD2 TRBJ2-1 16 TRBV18 CASSPRLAGVRRGEFF TGTGCCAGCTCACCTCGTCTAGCGGGAGTTCGGCGGGGTGAGTTCTTC
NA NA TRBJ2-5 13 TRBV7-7 CASSLGLRETQYF TGTGCTAGCAGCTTGGGCCTAAGAGAGACCCAGTACTTC
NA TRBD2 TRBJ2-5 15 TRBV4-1 CASSPQGAGVETQYF TGCGCCAGCAGCCCGCAGGGAGCGGGGGTAGAGACCCAGTACTTC
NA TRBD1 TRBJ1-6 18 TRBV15 CATSRPFLQGIYNSPLHF TGTGCCACCAGCAGGCCGTTTTTACAGGGGATTTATAATTCACCCCTCCACTTT
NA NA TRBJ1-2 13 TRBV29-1 CSVENREGYGYTF TGCAGCGTTGAAAACAGGGAGGGCTATGGCTACACCTTC
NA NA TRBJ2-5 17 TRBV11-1 CASSLAPSQGLQETQYF TGTGCCAGCAGCTTAGCGCCCTCCCAGGGACTCCAAGAGACCCAGTACTTC
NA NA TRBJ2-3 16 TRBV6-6 CASSYSSRVSTDTQYF TGTGCCAGCAGTTACTCGTCTAGAGTTAGCACAGATACGCAGTATTTT
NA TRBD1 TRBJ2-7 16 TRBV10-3 CAISEASGTGSYEQYF TGTGCCATCAGTGAGGCATCCGGGACAGGTTCGTACGAGCAGTACTTC
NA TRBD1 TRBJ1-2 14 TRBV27 CASSRTGGDYGYTF TGTGCCAGCAGTAGAACAGGGGGCGACTATGGCTACACCTTC
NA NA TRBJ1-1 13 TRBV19 CASSGAPNTEAFF TGTGCCAGTAGTGGGGCCCCGAACACTGAAGCTTTCTTT
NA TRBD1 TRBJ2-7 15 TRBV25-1 CASSETGQGFHEQYF TGTGCCAGCAGTGAGACGGGACAGGGCTTCCACGAGCAGTACTTC
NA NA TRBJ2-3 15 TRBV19 CASSIMGSGTDTQYF TGTGCCAGTAGTATAATGGGTAGCGGCACAGATACGCAGTATTTT